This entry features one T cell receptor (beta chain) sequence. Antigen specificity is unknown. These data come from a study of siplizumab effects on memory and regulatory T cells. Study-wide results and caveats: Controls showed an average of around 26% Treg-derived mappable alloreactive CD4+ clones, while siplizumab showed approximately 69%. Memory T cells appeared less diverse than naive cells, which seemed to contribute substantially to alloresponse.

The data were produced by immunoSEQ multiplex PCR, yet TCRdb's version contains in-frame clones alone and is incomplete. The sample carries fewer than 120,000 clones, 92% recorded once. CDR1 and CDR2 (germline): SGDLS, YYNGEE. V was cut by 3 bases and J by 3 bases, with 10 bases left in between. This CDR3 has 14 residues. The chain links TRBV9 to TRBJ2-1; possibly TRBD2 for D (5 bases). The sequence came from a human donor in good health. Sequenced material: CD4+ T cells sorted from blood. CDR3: CASSGERDYNEQFF. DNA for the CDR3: TGTGCCAGCAGCGGCGAACGGGACTACAATGAGCAGTTCTTC.